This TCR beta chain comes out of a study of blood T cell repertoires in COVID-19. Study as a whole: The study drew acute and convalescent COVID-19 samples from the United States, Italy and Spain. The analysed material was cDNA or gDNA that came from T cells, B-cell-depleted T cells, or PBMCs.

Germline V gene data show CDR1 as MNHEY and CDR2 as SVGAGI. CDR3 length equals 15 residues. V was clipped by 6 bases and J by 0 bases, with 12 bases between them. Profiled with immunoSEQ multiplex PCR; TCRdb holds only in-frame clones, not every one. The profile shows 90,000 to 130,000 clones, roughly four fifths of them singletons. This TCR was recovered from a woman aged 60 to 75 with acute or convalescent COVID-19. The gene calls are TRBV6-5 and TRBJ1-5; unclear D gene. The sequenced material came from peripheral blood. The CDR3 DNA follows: TGTGCCAGCAGCCCCGGGTCCTATAGCAATCAGCCCCAGCATTTT. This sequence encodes CASSPGSYSNQPQHF.